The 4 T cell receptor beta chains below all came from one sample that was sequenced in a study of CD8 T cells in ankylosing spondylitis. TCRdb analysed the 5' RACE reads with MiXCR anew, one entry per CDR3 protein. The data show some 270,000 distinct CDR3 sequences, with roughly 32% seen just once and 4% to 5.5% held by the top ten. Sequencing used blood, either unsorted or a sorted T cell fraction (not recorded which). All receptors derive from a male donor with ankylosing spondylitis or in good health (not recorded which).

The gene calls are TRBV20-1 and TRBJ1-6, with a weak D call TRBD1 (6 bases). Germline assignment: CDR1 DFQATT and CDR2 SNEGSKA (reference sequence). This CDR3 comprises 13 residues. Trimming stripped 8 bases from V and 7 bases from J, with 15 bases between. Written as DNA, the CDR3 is TGCAGTCCCACTAGGACAGAGAATTCACCCCTCCACTTT. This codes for CSPTRTENSPLHF.

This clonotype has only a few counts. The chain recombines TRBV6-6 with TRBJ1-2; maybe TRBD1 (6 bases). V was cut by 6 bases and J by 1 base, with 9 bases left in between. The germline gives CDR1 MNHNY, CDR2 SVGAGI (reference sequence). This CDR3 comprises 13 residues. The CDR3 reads CASSQDSNYGYTF. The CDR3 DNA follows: TGTGCCAGCAGCCAGGACAGTAACTATGGCTACACCTTC.

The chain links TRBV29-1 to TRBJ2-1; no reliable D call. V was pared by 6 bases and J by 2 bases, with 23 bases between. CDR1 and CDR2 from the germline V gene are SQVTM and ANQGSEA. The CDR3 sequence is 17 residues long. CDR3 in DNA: TGCAGCGTCGAGAAATACCGGACGGTGGGGACCTACAATGAGCAGTTCTTC. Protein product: CSVEKYRTVGTYNEQFF.

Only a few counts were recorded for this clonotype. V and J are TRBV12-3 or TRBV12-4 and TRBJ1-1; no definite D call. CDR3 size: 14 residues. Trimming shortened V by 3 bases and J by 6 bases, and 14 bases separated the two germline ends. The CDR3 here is CASSFSTYHPEAFF. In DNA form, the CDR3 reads TGTGCCAGCAGTTTTTCCACTTATCACCCTGAAGCTTTCTTT.